One sample yielded the 19 T cell receptor beta chains listed below, sequenced in a study of Graves' ophthalmopathy and Graves' hyperthyroidism. Using RNA transcripts, the TCR beta CDR3 regions were amplified. RT-PCR in the first round used HTBI primers; a second-round multiplex PCR followed. TCRdb re-derived calls from the multiplex PCR reads in MiXCR, one entry per CDR3 protein. The sample includes around 400,000 distinct CDR3 sequences, about 21% of them seen just once. Input material: peripheral blood. Every receptor here comes from a woman under 30 with stable Graves' hyperthyroidism.

This clonotype was observed many times. V and J are TRBV7-8 and TRBJ2-7; the match to TRBD2 covers 7 bases. Germline V CDR1 and CDR2: SGHVS, FQNEAQ. V dropped 4 bases and J dropped 3; count of bases not matched to a gene: 9. This CDR3 region has 15 residues. The CDR3 nucleotides are TGTGCCAGCAGCTCAAACCGCGGGAGTGTCTACGAGCAGTACTTC. The encoded protein is CASSSNRGSVYEQYF.

The chain couples TRBV11-2 to TRBJ2-7; no clear D gene. The germline CDR1 and CDR2 sequences are SGHAT and FQNNGV. The CDR3 extends over 15 amino acids. Trimming cost V 2 bases and J 2 bases, with 13 bases left between them. The CDR3 reads CASSLNPGMTYEQYF. The CDR3 coding sequence is TGTGCCAGCAGCTTAAATCCGGGCATGACCTACGAGCAGTACTTC.

In this sample, this clonotype turned up many times. Written as DNA, the CDR3 is TGTGCCAGCAGTGAGACAGGACCGAACAGATGGGCTTTCTTT. Protein: CASSETGPNRWAFF. This chain uses TRBV25-1 with TRBJ1-1; perhaps TRBD1 as D (6 bases). CDR3 length equals 14 residues. The germline V gene encodes CDR1 MGHDK and CDR2 SYGVNS. The V gene lost 3 bases and the J gene lost 11 bases, with 19 bases spanning the gap.

This clonotype has ten or more counts. The V gene is TRBV7-2, the J gene TRBJ2-7; D unclear. Germline lookup yields CDR1 SGHTA and CDR2 FQGNSA. Trimming took 5 bases from V and 9 from J, leaving 11 bases between them. The CDR3 length is 11 residues. The CDR3 is CASSDATRQYF. The CDR3 bases are TGTGCCAGCAGCGACGCTACCAGGCAGTACTTC.

In its sample, this clonotype was seen a few times. This chain joins TRBV18 and TRBJ2-7; 7 positions match TRBD2. CDR3 length equals 14 residues. Germline V gene lookup returns CDR1 KGHSH and CDR2 LQKENI. Germline trimming cut 2 bases from V and 3 bases from J; bases unmatched to any gene: 4. This CDR3 is CASSPGGGNYEQYF. DNA of the CDR3: TGTGCCAGCTCACCAGGGGGAGGGAACTACGAGCAGTACTTC.

The chain employs TRBV19 and TRBJ1-3; TRBD1 is a possible D gene (5 bases). This CDR3 has 14 residues. Per germline, CDR1 LNHDA and CDR2 SQIVND (reference sequence). V was trimmed by 6 bases and J by 4 bases, leaving 13 bases between them. DNA of the CDR3: TGTGCCAGTAGCGAGACAGTAAGCGGAAACACCATATATTTT. The encoded protein is CASSETVSGNTIYF.

The sample holds many counts of this clonotype. The chain uses TRBV24-1 and TRBJ1-2, with D unclear. CDR1 and CDR2 (germline): KGHDR, SFDVKD. Trimming removed 4 bases from V and 1 base from J, with 6 bases in between. The CDR3 totals 13 residues. The CDR3 loop is CATSEVGNYGYTF. CDR3 in DNA: TGTGCCACCAGTGAGGTGGGTAACTATGGCTACACCTTC.

This clonotype was observed at least ten times. V gene TRBV12-3 or TRBV12-4 combines with J gene TRBJ1-2; D may be TRBD1 (5 bases). Trimming stripped 5 bases from V and 4 bases from J, with 11 bases between. The CDR3 spans 13 residues. The CDR3 here is CASSTGPVYGYTF. CDR3 nucleotide sequence: TGTGCCAGCAGTACGGGGCCCGTCTATGGCTACACCTTC.

This clonotype was found a few times. This chain links TRBV6-1 with TRBJ2-5; D perhaps matches TRBD1 (6 bases). The CDR3 spans 16 residues. Germline CDR1 MNHNS, CDR2 SASEGT. V was trimmed by 1 base and J by 2 bases, leaving 14 bases between them. In nucleotides, the CDR3 is TGTGCCAGCAGTGAAGAGGCAGGGGCTTCTCAAGAGACCCAGTACTTC. It is translated as CASSEEAGASQETQYF.

This clonotype was seen ten or more times. This sequence joins TRBV28 and TRBJ2-7; 8 bases are shared with TRBD2. The CDR3 spans 14 residues. J gave up 3 bases and V 5 bases, and 6 bases lay outside the gene matches. Germline V gene sequence: CDR1 MDHEN, CDR2 SYDVKM. As DNA, the CDR3 is TGTGCCAGCAGTGCCCCCGGGACTAGCTACGAGCAGTACTTC. It specifies CASSAPGTSYEQYF.

The chain recombines TRBV6-1 with TRBJ1-1; tentative D call: TRBD1 (5 bases). Germline V gene data show CDR1 as MNHNS and CDR2 as SASEGT. V lost 6 bases, J lost 5 bases, and 22 bases lay in between. CDR3 length: 16 amino acids. DNA of the CDR3: TGTGCCAGCAGACGGAGATCCAGGGCCCTGAGTACTGAAGCTTTCTTT. This translates into CASRRRSRALSTEAFF.

This clonotype was recorded many times. The CDR3 DNA is TGTGCCAGCAGTTACTCAACCTACCCACAGGTTCCGAACACTGAAGCTTTCTTT. Protein product: CASSYSTYPQVPNTEAFF. The V call is TRBV6-2 or TRBV6-3, the J call TRBJ1-1; D is perhaps TRBD1 (5 bases). CDR3 length equals 18 residues. CDR1 is MNHEY and CDR2 is SVGEGT in the germline V gene. The V and J ends lost 0 bases and 1 base respectively, with 18 bases between them.

This clonotype was seen ten or more times. The V call is TRBV18, the J call TRBJ1-6; 7 bases agree with TRBD1. J lost 7 bases, V lost 5 bases, and 11 bases had no gene match. This CDR3 region has 16 residues. Germline V gives CDR1 KGHSH, CDR2 LQKENI. CDR3 region: CASSSRQGRQNSPLHF. The CDR3 region has the DNA TGTGCCAGCTCATCACGACAGGGTCGGCAGAATTCACCCCTCCACTTT.

This clonotype was observed a handful of times. The chain uses TRBV3-1 and TRBJ2-2; maybe TRBD2 (6 bases). The germline V and J ends were trimmed by 2 bases and 1 base, with 11 bases remaining between them. This CDR3 contains 16 residues. Per germline, CDR1 LGHDT and CDR2 YNNKEL (reference sequence). As DNA, the CDR3 is TGTGCCAGCAGCCAAACGGGACTGGGGAACACCGGGGAGCTGTTTTTT. Amino acid sequence: CASSQTGLGNTGELFF.

This clonotype was picked up a small number of times. The rearrangement links TRBV7-2 to TRBJ2-7, with D perhaps matching TRBD1 (6 bases). Germline CDR1 and CDR2: SGHTA and FQGNSA. This CDR3 has 13 amino acids. V gave up 6 bases and J gave up 4 bases, with 13 bases separating them. The CDR3 DNA follows: TGTGCCAGCAGACACCGAACAGGGTACGAGCAGTACTTC. It specifies CASRHRTGYEQYF.

At least ten counts were recorded for this clonotype. The chain is built from TRBV5-1 and TRBJ2-2; D may be TRBD2 (6 bases). This CDR3 has 14 residues. The ends were cut back, 3 bases at V and 1 base at J, with 7 bases in the middle. Germline V CDR1 and CDR2: SGHRS, YFSETQ. CDR3 residues: CASSWGLNTGELFF. The CDR3 DNA is TGCGCCAGCAGCTGGGGACTGAACACCGGGGAGCTGTTTTTT.

In this sample, this clonotype turned up many times. Sequence at one end of the junction differs from germline and may be a read error. The CDR3 loop reads CAWSGGTVEALF. The CDR3 DNA reads TGTGCCTGGAGTGGTGGTACCGTTGAAGCTCTCTTT. The chain is built from TRBV30 and TRBJ1-1, with D unclear. This CDR3 is 12 amino acids long. Germline assignment: CDR1 GTSNPN and CDR2 SVGIG (reference sequence). The entire variable domain, with the rest obtained from reference TRBV30 and TRBJ1-1, is as follows: SQTIHQWPATLVQPVGSPLSLECTVEGTSNPNLYWYRQAAGRGLQLLFYSVGIGQISSEVPQNLSASRPQDRQFILSSKKLLLSDSGFYLCAWSGGTVEALFGQGTRLTVV.

The CDR3 nucleotides are TGTGCCAGCAGTGTTTTCTACGAGCAGTACTTC. Translation: CASSVFYEQYF. This chain links TRBV6-1 with TRBJ2-7; D remains unclear. Trimming removed 4 bases from V and 3 bases from J, with 4 bases in between. Looked up from germline, CDR1 is MNHNS and CDR2 is SASEGT. CDR3 length equals 11 residues.

This clonotype was counted at least ten times. The chain employs TRBV7-2 and TRBJ2-7; D is unclear. CDR1 and CDR2 (germline): SGHTA, FQGNSA. The CDR3 has 12 amino acids. Deletions cut 4 bases from V and 5 bases from J, with 9 bases between. The CDR3 loop is CASSSVSHEQYF. The CDR3 region has the DNA TGTGCCAGCAGCTCCGTTAGCCACGAGCAGTACTTC.